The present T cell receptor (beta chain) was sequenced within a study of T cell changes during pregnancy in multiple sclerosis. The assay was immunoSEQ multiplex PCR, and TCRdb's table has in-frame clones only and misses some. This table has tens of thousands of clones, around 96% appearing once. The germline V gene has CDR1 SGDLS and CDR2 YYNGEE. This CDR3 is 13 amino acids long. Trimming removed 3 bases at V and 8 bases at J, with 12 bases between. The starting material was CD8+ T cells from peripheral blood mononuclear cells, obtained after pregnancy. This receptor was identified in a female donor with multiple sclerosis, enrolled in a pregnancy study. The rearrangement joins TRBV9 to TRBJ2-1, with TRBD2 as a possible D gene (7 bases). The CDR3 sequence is CASSAGRGYEQFF. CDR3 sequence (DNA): TGTGCCAGCAGCGCGGGGAGGGGGTATGAGCAGTTCTTC.